The next 14 T cell receptor beta chains were all read from a single sample in a study of shared clonotypes between healthy human individuals. The protocol was immunoSEQ multiplex PCR, while the TCRdb copy is restricted to in-frame clones and leaves out a portion. The sample consists of over 2,000,000 clones, 93% of them appearing once. CD8 cells regarded as naive lacked CD45RO, were positively chosen for CCR7, and omitted terminally differentiated effector memory CD45RA+ cells. Sequenced sample: naive CD8+ T cells from PBMCs. These receptors originate from a man younger than 30 in good health. Some clones in this sample may be carry-over from other donors' samples.

V usage is TRBV9 and J usage is TRBJ2-3, with D hard to call. Germline-derived CDR1 and CDR2 are SGDLS and YYNGEE. V shed 0 bases and J shed 1 base, with 9 bases lying between them. The CDR3 sequence is 15 residues long. CDR3 sequence (DNA): TGTGCCAGCAGCGTAGCTTCACATCGCACAGATACGCAGTATTTT. This sequence encodes CASSVASHRTDTQYF.

This rearrangement joins TRBV6-5 to TRBJ2-7; no clear D. With 0 bases removed from V and 2 bases from J, the gap between germline ends came to 8 bases. The germline V gene encodes CDR1 MNHEY and CDR2 SVGAGI. The CDR3 is made up of 14 amino acids. The CDR3 protein is CASSYSAGTYEQYF. CDR3 DNA sequence: TGTGCCAGCAGTTACTCGGCAGGAACCTACGAGCAGTACTTC.

This chain joins TRBV7-2 and TRBJ2-1; D gene uncertain. Between the trimmed V and J ends, which lost 8 bases and 2 bases, there was a span of 7 bases. Looked up from germline, CDR1 is SGHTA and CDR2 is FQGNSA. This CDR3 comprises 12 residues. For the CDR3, the DNA is TGTGCCAGCGAACGGGCCTACAATGAGCAGTTCTTC. Translating gives CASERAYNEQFF.

This clone was recorded a few times. CDR3 residues: CASNLDRAGAFF. CDR3 sequence (DNA): TGTGCCAGCAACCTAGACAGGGCGGGAGCTTTCTTT. This chain links TRBV2 with TRBJ1-1; 7 nucleotides agree with TRBD1. V dropped 7 bases and J dropped 10; count of bases not matched to a gene: 9. CDR1 SNHLY and CDR2 FYNNEI come from the germline V gene. This CDR3 region has 12 residues. The complete variable domain, with remaining parts taken from reference TRBV2 and TRBJ1-1, reads EPEVTQTPSHQVTQMGQEVILRCVPISNHLYFYWYRQILGQKVEFLVSFYNNEISEKSEIFDDQFSVERPDGSNFTLKIRSTKLEDSAMYFCASNLDRAGAFFGQGTRLTVV.

The chain recombines TRBV2 with TRBJ1-5, with D perhaps matching TRBD1 (6 bases). The germline V gene has CDR1 SNHLY and CDR2 FYNNEI. This CDR3 has 13 residues. Trimming took off 6 bases at V and 4 bases at J, with 10 bases between the two ends. DNA for the CDR3: TGTGCCAGCAGGGGGGCAGGGAATCAGCCCCAGCATTTT. Protein: CASRGAGNQPQHF.

The chain is built from TRBV9 and TRBJ2-3, with TRBD1 matching over 7 bases. The CDR3 extends over 15 amino acids. Germline values: CDR1 SGDLS, CDR2 YYNGEE. The ends lost 3 bases at V and 0 bases at J; junction bases unmatched: 4. CDR3 amino acids: CASSARDSSTDTQYF. In nucleotides, the CDR3 is TGTGCCAGCAGCGCCAGGGACAGTAGCACAGATACGCAGTATTTT.

The chain employs TRBV28 and TRBJ2-1; D gene ambiguous. Trimming shortened V by 5 bases and J by 5 bases, and 16 bases separated the two germline ends. Germline CDR1 MDHEN, CDR2 SYDVKM. This CDR3 spans 15 amino acids. The CDR3 sequence is CASSPLTIIDNEQFF. CDR3 in DNA: TGTGCCAGCAGTCCCTTGACGATCATAGACAATGAGCAGTTCTTC.

This clone appeared a single time. This chain joins TRBV11-2 and TRBJ2-3, with D uncertain. CDR3 length equals 16 residues. The germline V gene has CDR1 SGHAT and CDR2 FQNNGV. V was shortened by 1 base and J by 6 bases, with 17 bases between the two germline ends. CDR3 DNA: TGTGCCAGCAGCTTAGGCGCTAGAGTAGGTTTTGATACGCAGTATTTT. Translating it yields CASSLGARVGFDTQYF.

The chain joins TRBV27 to TRBJ2-7; TRBD2 matches 13 bases. Unmatched junction bases numbered 7, after V lost 6 bases and J lost 5 bases. The germline V gene encodes CDR1 MNHEY and CDR2 SMNVEV (reference sequence). The CDR3 is 15 residues long. The CDR3 DNA reads as TGTGCCAGCAGGCCGGGACTAGCGGGATTTGACGAGCAGTACTTC. It translates to CASRPGLAGFDEQYF.

The gene calls are TRBV19 and TRBJ1-1, with 7 positions matching TRBD1. V gave up 9 bases and J gave up 3 bases; unmatched junction bases: 10. The germline CDR1 and CDR2 sequences are LNHDA and SQIVND (reference sequence). This CDR3 has 14 amino acids. The CDR3 loop is CASRPRQGDTEAFF. CDR3 in DNA: TGTGCCAGCCGGCCCCGACAGGGTGACACTGAAGCTTTCTTT.

V and J are TRBV4-3 and TRBJ1-1; D uncertain. This CDR3 spans 14 amino acids. CDR1 and CDR2 (germline): LGHNA, YSLEER. The V end was cut by 0 bases, the J end by 6 bases, with 11 bases between. CDR3 loop: CASSQDRGGSEAFF. CDR3 coding DNA: TGCGCCAGCAGCCAAGATAGAGGTGGTTCTGAAGCTTTCTTT.

V gene TRBV27 combines with J gene TRBJ2-1; D perhaps matches TRBD2 (6 bases). Between the trimmed V and J ends, which lost 5 bases and 0 bases, there was a span of 14 bases. Germline V gene sequence: CDR1 MNHEY, CDR2 SMNVEV (reference sequence). The CDR3 is 16 amino acids. This CDR3 reads CASSPSAGNSYNEQFF. CDR3 DNA: TGTGCCAGCAGTCCCTCGGCGGGGAACTCCTACAATGAGCAGTTCTTC.

The rearrangement uses TRBV13 and TRBJ2-2; D is unresolved. In germline, CDR1 is PRHDT, CDR2 FYEKMQ (reference sequence). This CDR3 is 15 amino acids long. Trimming stripped 5 bases from V and 4 bases from J, with 14 bases between. CDR3 amino acids: CASSRFGVGTGELFF. DNA of the CDR3: TGTGCCAGCAGCCGATTTGGGGTCGGCACCGGGGAGCTGTTTTTT.

As concerns this clone: Its ends do not fully match the called genes, so a read error is possible. V is TRBV20-1 and J is TRBJ2-1; tentatively, D is TRBD2 (6 bases). In germline, CDR1 is DFQATT, CDR2 SNEGSKA (reference sequence). The CDR3 loop spans 10 amino acids. The CDR3 nucleotides are TGCAGTGCTCCGGGACTCCTCAGGGTCTTC. Protein product: CSAPGLLRVF.